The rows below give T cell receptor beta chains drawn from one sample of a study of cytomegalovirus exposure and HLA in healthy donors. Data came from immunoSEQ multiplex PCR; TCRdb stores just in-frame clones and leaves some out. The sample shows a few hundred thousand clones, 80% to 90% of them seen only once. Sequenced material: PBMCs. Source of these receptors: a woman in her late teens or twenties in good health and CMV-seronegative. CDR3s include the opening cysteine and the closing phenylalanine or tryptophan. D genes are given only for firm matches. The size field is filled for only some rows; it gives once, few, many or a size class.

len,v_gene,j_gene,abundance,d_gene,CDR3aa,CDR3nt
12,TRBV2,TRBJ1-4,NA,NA,CASIGREEKLFF,TGTGCCAGTATCGGACGGGAGGAAAAACTGTTTTTT
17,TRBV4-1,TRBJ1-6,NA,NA,CASSQDRLLSYNSPLHF,TGCGCCAGCAGCCAAGATCGACTACTATCCTATAATTCACCCCTCCACTTT
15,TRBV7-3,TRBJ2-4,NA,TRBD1,CASSATGKAKNIQYF,TGTGCCAGCAGCGCGACAGGGAAAGCCAAAAACATTCAGTACTTC
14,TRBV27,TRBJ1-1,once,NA,CASSPSRVNTEAFF,TGTGCCAGCAGTCCTAGCCGCGTGAACACTGAAGCTTTCTTT
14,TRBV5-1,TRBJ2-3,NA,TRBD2,CASSFEREWDTQYF,TGCGCCAGCAGCTTCGAGCGGGAGTGGGATACGCAGTATTTT
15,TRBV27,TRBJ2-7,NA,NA,CASTLNPRGASEQYF,TGTGCCAGCACCCTTAACCCCCGGGGGGCGTCCGAGCAGTACTTC
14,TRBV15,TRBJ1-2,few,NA,CATSRDRQSYGYTF,TGTGCCACCAGCAGAGATAGACAGTCCTATGGCTACACCTTC
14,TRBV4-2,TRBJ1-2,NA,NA,CASSPITANYGYTF,TGTGCCAGCAGCCCAATCACAGCTAACTATGGCTACACCTTC
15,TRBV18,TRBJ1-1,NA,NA,CASSPNSARNTEAFF,TGTGCCAGCTCACCAAACAGTGCTCGGAACACTGAAGCTTTCTTT
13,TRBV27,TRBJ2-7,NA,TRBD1,CASSLGTANEQYF,TGTGCCAGCAGTTTAGGGACAGCCAACGAGCAGTACTTC
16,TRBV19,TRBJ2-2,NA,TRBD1,CASSPRDSGNTGELFF,TGTGCCAGTAGTCCAAGGGACAGCGGCAACACCGGGGAGCTGTTTTTT
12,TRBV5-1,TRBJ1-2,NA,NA,CASSLAGWGYTF,TGCGCCAGCAGCTTGGCAGGGTGGGGCTACACCTTC
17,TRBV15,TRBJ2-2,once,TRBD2,CATRRDPGLATTGELFF,TGTGCCACCAGGAGAGACCCGGGACTAGCCACCACCGGGGAGCTGTTTTTT
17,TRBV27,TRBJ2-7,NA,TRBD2,CASSSPFGGAGSYEQYF,TGTGCCAGCAGTTCGCCATTCGGGGGGGCCGGGTCCTACGAGCAGTACTTC
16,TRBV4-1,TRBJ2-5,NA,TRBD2,CASSFGLAGDQETQYF,TGCGCCAGCAGTTTCGGACTAGCGGGGGACCAAGAGACCCAGTACTTC
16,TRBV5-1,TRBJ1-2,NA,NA,CASSLENGLSTSGYTF,TGCGCCAGCAGCTTGGAAAATGGTCTTTCTACGAGTGGCTACACCTTC
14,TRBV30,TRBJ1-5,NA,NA,CAWSALGLGQPQHF,TGTGCCTGGAGTGCGTTGGGGCTTGGACAGCCCCAGCATTTT
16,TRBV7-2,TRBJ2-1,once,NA,CASSLVGRGLDNEQFF,TGTGCCAGCAGCTTAGTGGGTAGGGGGTTGGACAATGAGCAGTTCTTC
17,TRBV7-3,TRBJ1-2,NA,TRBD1,CASSLTLTGGPTDGYTF,TGTGCCAGCAGCTTAACTCTGACAGGGGGGCCTACGGATGGCTACACCTTC
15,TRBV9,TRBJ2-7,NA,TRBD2,CASSVASGRAYEQYF,TGTGCCAGCAGCGTAGCCAGCGGGAGGGCCTACGAGCAGTACTTC
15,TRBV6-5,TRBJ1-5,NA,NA,CASSLNFYSNQPQHF,TGTGCCAGCAGCCTGAACTTCTATAGCAATCAGCCCCAGCATTTT
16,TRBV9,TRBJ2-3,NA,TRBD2,CASSVGDWRGSDTQYF,TGTGCCAGCAGCGTAGGGGACTGGCGGGGGTCAGATACGCAGTATTTT
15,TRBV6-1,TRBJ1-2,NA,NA,CASSEEWGRTRGYTF,TGTGCCAGCAGTGAAGAGTGGGGGCGGACCCGAGGCTACACCTTC
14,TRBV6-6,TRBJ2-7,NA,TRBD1,CASSYGQGEDEQYF,TGTGCCAGCAGTTACGGACAGGGGGAGGACGAGCAGTACTTC
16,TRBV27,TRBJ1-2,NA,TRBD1,CASSSVGTDYLYGYTF,TGTGCCAGCAGTTCGGTGGGGACAGATTACCTCTATGGCTACACCTTC
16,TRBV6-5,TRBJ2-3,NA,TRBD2,CASSYGGGRATDTQYF,TGTGCCAGCAGTTACGGTGGCGGGAGGGCTACAGATACGCAGTATTTT
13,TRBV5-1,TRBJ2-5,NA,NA,CASSLYAGDTQYF,TGCGCCAGCAGCTTGTATGCAGGGGACACCCAGTACTTC